Included here is one T cell receptor beta chain sequence, with context. This specimen comes from a study of T cell changes during pregnancy in multiple sclerosis. CDR1 and CDR2 (germline): SGHTA, FQGNSA. The CDR3 extends over 14 amino acids. V lost 4 bases to trimming and J lost 7 bases; unmatched junction nucleotides: 7. Data came from immunoSEQ multiplex PCR; TCRdb stores just in-frame clones and leaves some out. Seen here are over 80,000 clones, 90% observed once, and the top ten hold around 0.76%. The sample in question was peripheral blood, obtained in the second trimester of pregnancy. The sequence was collected from a female donor in good health, enrolled as a control in a pregnancy study. The chain joins TRBV7-2 to TRBJ1-5, with 7 bases fitting TRBD1. DNA of the CDR3: TGTGCCAGCAGCTCCGGACAGGTCGGGCAGCCCCAGCATTTT. Protein: CASSSGQVGQPQHF.